This TCR beta chain was retrieved from a study of regulatory T cells in long-lasting Graves disease. For the study at large: Newly diagnosed Graves' patients had taken antithyroid drugs under 3 months.

This clonotype was recorded a few times. Time point described: newly diagnosed GD, antithyroid drugs for less than 3 months. PBMC-derived RNA was used for the TCR library. To make TCR beta libraries, researchers used iRepertoire HTBI primers and Arm-PCR of CDR3 regions. From the multiplex PCR reads, TCRdb called clonotypes with MiXCR, one entry per CDR3 protein. The sample shows about 200,000 distinct CDR3 sequences, roughly 19% of them seen only once. The same specimen was also included in a second study, on T cells in Graves' hyperthyroidism and ophthalmopathy. That report adds: During a first-round RT-PCR of the TCR CDR3, the HTBI primer set was used.

This TCR was recovered from a woman between 25 and 40 years old with Graves disease. The starting material was peripheral blood mononuclear cells (PBMCs), obtained at new diagnosis, from a patient treated with antithyroid drugs.

CDR3 nucleotide sequence: TGCGCCAGCAGCTTGGGGGGGACAGCAAAAGGGCCATCTGGAAACACCATATATTTT. Its translation: CASSLGGTAKGPSGNTIYF. The chain is built from TRBV5-1 and TRBJ1-3; 7 bases agree with TRBD1. J lost 1 base, V lost 0 bases, and 13 bases had no gene match. In germline, CDR1 is SGHRS, CDR2 YFSETQ. This CDR3 is built from 19 residues.